A single sample is the source of the 9 T cell receptor beta chains below, sequenced in a study of identical twins. TCRdb ran MiXCR on the 5' RACE reads and lists one entry per CDR3 protein. Counted here are 350,000 to 500,000 distinct CDR3 sequences, about 18% occurring once; the ten biggest clones make up 10% to 15%. Sequencing was performed on naive T cells sorted from blood. The receptors were gathered from a middle-aged man in good health.

The table lists this clonotype with a few counts. This chain links TRBV20-1 with TRBJ2-3, with 9 bases matching TRBD1. Germline V gene sequence: CDR1 DFQATT, CDR2 SNEGSKA (reference sequence). Trimming took 5 bases from V and 7 from J; bases not matched to a gene: 7. This CDR3 region has 13 residues. The DNA of the CDR3 is TGCAGTGCTGGGACAGGGCGAGTAAATACGCAGTATTTT. Its translation is CSAGTGRVNTQYF.

This clonotype has just a few counts. The gene calls are TRBV12-3 or TRBV12-4 and TRBJ2-7; TRBD2 matches 8 bases. The J segment lost 13 bases and the V segment lost 6 bases, leaving 11 bases of the junction unmatched. This CDR3 spans 12 amino acids. The CDR3 nucleotides are TGTGCCAGCAGCGGTCCGCGGGGGGAGGTATACTTC. It encodes CASSGPRGEVYF.

As concerns this clonotype: This may be a read error: a much more frequent sequence differs by one nucleotide. This sequence joins TRBV10-3 and TRBJ2-5, with D unclear. V lost 1 base to trimming and J lost 4 bases, with 4 bases between them. The CDR3 runs to 12 residues. Germline assignment: CDR1 ENHRY and CDR2 SYGVKD. CDR3 sequence (DNA): TGTGCCATCAGTGAGTGGGGAGAGACCCAGTACTTC. Its translation is CAISEWGETQYF.

A few counts support this clonotype. This chain joins TRBV20-1 and TRBJ2-1, with 9 bases that match TRBD2. The CDR3 contains 16 residues. The germline gives CDR1 DFQATT, CDR2 SNEGSKA (reference sequence). Germline trimming cut 1 base from V and 0 bases from J; bases unmatched to any gene: 4. The CDR3 loop is CSARVSGGSSYNEQFF. CDR3 DNA sequence: TGCAGTGCTAGAGTTAGCGGGGGAAGCTCCTACAATGAGCAGTTCTTC.

This clonotype was seen repeatedly, ten times or more. This chain connects TRBV15 to TRBJ2-1; perhaps TRBD1 as D (6 bases). Germline V lookup: CDR1 LNHNV, CDR2 YYDKDF (reference sequence). The CDR3 spans 16 residues. Deletions cut 1 base from V and 0 bases from J, with 10 bases between. The CDR3 sequence: CATSRGWTDSYNEQFF. CDR3 DNA: TGTGCCACCAGCAGAGGATGGACAGACTCCTACAATGAGCAGTTCTTC.

This chain connects TRBV27 to TRBJ2-2, with unresolved D. The V end was cut by 3 bases, the J end by 4 bases, with 12 bases between. Germline assignment: CDR1 MNHEY and CDR2 SMNVEV (reference sequence). The CDR3 has 15 residues. The CDR3 DNA follows: TGTGCCAGCAGTTTGTTGGGCCCTACCACCGGGGAGCTGTTTTTT. Amino acids: CASSLLGPTTGELFF.

This clonotype was counted between two and nine times. This chain connects TRBV2 to TRBJ2-2, with 12 positions matching TRBD1. The CDR3 extends over 14 amino acids. The V gene end was trimmed by 7 bases and the J gene end by 6 bases; junction bases not matched to a gene: 3. CDR1 is SNHLY, CDR2 FYNNEI, per germline. CDR3 sequence reads: CASTGTGGSGELFF. CDR3 sequence (DNA): TGTGCCAGCACCGGGACAGGGGGCTCCGGGGAGCTGTTTTTT.

This clonotype was detected a few times. V gene TRBV10-3 combines with J gene TRBJ1-1; D not certain. Germline V gene data show CDR1 as ENHRY and CDR2 as SYGVKD. Trimming cost V 10 bases and J 0 bases, with 9 bases left between them. This CDR3 spans 12 amino acids. The CDR3 loop is CATGNLNTEAFF. The CDR3 nucleotides read TGTGCCACCGGGAATCTGAACACTGAAGCTTTCTTT.

At least ten counts were recorded for this clonotype. This chain links TRBV11-2 with TRBJ2-7; 9 bases fit TRBD2. The V segment lost 1 base and the J segment 3 bases; nucleotides outside the gene matches: 4. CDR3 length equals 15 residues. Germline CDR1 SGHAT, CDR2 FQNNGV. CDR3 residues: CASSLASGTFYEQYF. CDR3 sequence (DNA): TGTGCCAGCAGCTTAGCTAGCGGGACATTCTACGAGCAGTACTTC.